The 18 T cell receptor beta chains below come from one sample, sequenced in a study of CD8 T cells in ankylosing spondylitis. Their specific antigens are unknown. TCRdb fed the 5' RACE reads into MiXCR, producing one record per CDR3 protein. The repertoire has 200,000 to 250,000 distinct CDR3 sequences, about 7% of them found once; the top ten carry more than 13%. Findings and limits, study-wide: A TCR beta motif of 7 to 9 highly homologous variants seemed to mark ankylosing spondylitis blood.

The sample comprised blood, either unsorted or a sorted T cell fraction (not recorded which). All receptors come from a male donor with ankylosing spondylitis.

The table lists this clonotype with many counts. The CDR3 is CASRGPYEQYF. For the CDR3, the DNA is TGTGCCAGCAGGGGACCCTACGAGCAGTACTTC. The rearrangement uses TRBV7-9 and TRBJ2-7; D might be TRBD1 or TRBD2, each matching 5 bases. The CDR3 extends over 11 amino acids. V lost 6 bases, J lost 2 bases, and 5 bases lay in between. Germline CDR1 SEHNR, CDR2 FQNEAQ (reference sequence).

This clonotype appeared many times. The V gene is TRBV6-5, the J gene TRBJ1-1; TRBD1 is a possible D gene (6 bases). Germline values: CDR1 MNHEY, CDR2 SVGAGI. The CDR3 consists of 14 residues. The V end was cut by 5 bases, the J end by 5 bases, with 15 bases between. In DNA, the CDR3 is TGTGCCAGCAGTGAACAGGGTTTTGAAACTGAAGCTTTCTTT. Translated: CASSEQGFETEAFF.

This clonotype occurred many times. The chain has TRBV15 and TRBJ2-1; D possibly corresponds to TRBD1 (5 bases). Trimming removed 3 bases at V and 2 bases at J, with 11 bases between. CDR3 length equals 15 residues. Per germline, CDR1 LNHNV and CDR2 YYDKDF (reference sequence). The CDR3 coding sequence is TGTGCCACCAGCAGGGGGCGGAATACCTACAATGAGCAGTTCTTC. This translates into CATSRGRNTYNEQFF.

The genes are TRBV11-2 and TRBJ1-4, with D unclear. In germline, CDR1 is SGHAT, CDR2 FQNNGV. Trimming removed 2 bases at V and 7 bases at J, with 17 bases between. The length of the CDR3 is 16 residues. CDR3 DNA: TGTGCCAGCAGCTTATTTGCCGGCCAACACCCTGAAAAACTGTTTTTT. Its protein is CASSLFAGQHPEKLFF.

The rearrangement links TRBV2 to TRBJ1-1; 11 positions agree with TRBD1. V shed 6 bases, J shed 5 bases, and the junction held 5 bases outside the gene matches. Germline values: CDR1 SNHLY, CDR2 FYNNEI. The CDR3 spans 14 residues. The CDR3 region is CASSRGQGETEAFF. The DNA for the CDR3 is TGTGCCAGCAGCCGGGGACAGGGGGAGACTGAAGCTTTCTTT. The variable domain in full, completed from reference TRBV2 and TRBJ1-1, reads EPEVTQTPSHQVTQMGQEVILRCVPISNHLYFYWYRQILGQKVEFLVSFYNNEISEKSEIFDDQFSVERPDGSNFTLKIRSTKLEDSAMYFCASSRGQGETEAFFGQGTRLTVV.

This clonotype was detected ten times or more. This sequence joins TRBV30 and TRBJ1-2; tentative D call: TRBD1 (5 bases). The CDR3 totals 13 residues. Germline CDR1 is GTSNPN and CDR2 is SVGIG (reference sequence). Trimming shortened V by 2 bases and J by 2 bases, and 9 bases separated the two germline ends. CDR3: CAWSTRENYGYTF. Written as DNA, the CDR3 is TGTGCCTGGAGTACCAGGGAGAACTATGGCTACACCTTC.

This clonotype occurred a few times. The chain carries TRBV30 and TRBJ1-1; D is possibly TRBD1 (6 bases). V lost 3 bases and J lost 7, with 15 bases in between. The CDR3 is 13 residues long. The germline V gene has CDR1 GTSNPN and CDR2 SVGIG (reference sequence). Here the CDR3 reads CAWRGRGLVEAFF. For the CDR3, the DNA is TGTGCCTGGAGAGGCAGGGGTTTAGTTGAAGCTTTCTTT. The full variable domain, its missing parts supplied by reference TRBV30 and TRBJ1-1, is SQTIHQWPATLVQPVGSPLSLECTVEGTSNPNLYWYRQAAGRGLQLLFYSVGIGQISSEVPQNLSASRPQDRQFILSSKKLLLSDSGFYLCAWRGRGLVEAFFGQGTRLTVV.

This clonotype appeared many times. The J gene is TRBJ2-7, the V gene TRBV4-1; the D gene is possibly TRBD2 (6 bases). The V gene lost 2 bases and the J gene lost 2 bases, with 19 bases spanning the gap. The CDR3 runs 17 residues. Looked up from germline, CDR1 is MGHRA and CDR2 is YSYEKL. The CDR3 spells CASSQPGLTNGPYEQYF. CDR3 sequence (DNA): TGCGCCAGCAGCCAACCGGGACTCACAAACGGACCCTACGAGCAGTACTTC.

This clonotype was recorded many times. This chain joins TRBV28 and TRBJ1-1; D is possibly TRBD1 (6 bases). The CDR3 consists of 13 residues. Germline V gene lookup returns CDR1 MDHEN and CDR2 SYDVKM. The V gene lost 6 bases and the J gene lost 6 bases, with 14 bases spanning the gap. CDR3 sequence reads: CASSRTVNAEAFF. The CDR3, as DNA: TGTGCCAGCAGCCGGACAGTTAATGCTGAAGCTTTCTTT.

This clonotype was counted many times. The chain recombines TRBV2 with TRBJ2-4; weak D call: TRBD1 (6 bases). Deletions cut 7 bases from V and 8 bases from J, with 15 bases between. Germline CDR1 SNHLY, CDR2 FYNNEI. This CDR3 has 13 residues. The CDR3 nucleotides are TGTGCCAGCATCCCGGACAGTGGGGACATTCAGTACTTC. Its translation is CASIPDSGDIQYF.

This clonotype has ten or more counts. The chain links TRBV27 to TRBJ1-4; 8 bases fit TRBD1. V gave up 3 bases and J gave up 5 bases; unmatched junction bases: 5. Germline lookup yields CDR1 MNHEY and CDR2 SMNVEV (reference sequence). The CDR3 extends over 15 amino acids. CDR3 sequence reads: CASSFHRDRNEKLFF. Written as DNA, the CDR3 is TGTGCCAGCAGTTTCCATCGGGACAGGAATGAAAAACTGTTTTTT.

As DNA, the CDR3 is TGTGCCAGCAGCTCTAGGACAGCTGAAGCTTTCTTT. Encoded protein: CASSSRTAEAFF. V gene TRBV7-9 combines with J gene TRBJ1-1, with D perhaps matching TRBD1 (6 bases). Germline CDR1 reads SEHNR; CDR2 reads FQNEAQ (reference sequence). This CDR3 has 12 amino acids. Trimming removed 4 bases from V and 6 bases from J, with 9 bases in between.

Only a few counts were recorded for this clonotype. CDR3 amino acids: CASSQDASSDEQFF. The CDR3 DNA sequence: TGCGCCAGCAGCCAAGATGCTAGTTCCGATGAGCAGTTCTTC. This sequence joins TRBV4-1 and TRBJ2-1; D unresolved. There are 14 residues in the CDR3. CDR1 MGHRA and CDR2 YSYEKL come from the germline V gene. Trimming pared 0 bases from V and 8 bases from J, leaving 11 bases between.

This clonotype has at least ten counts. The rearrangement links TRBV12-3 or TRBV12-4 to TRBJ1-1; possible D gene TRBD1, 6 bases. The CDR3 contains 13 residues. Trimming took off 3 bases at V and 3 bases at J, with 8 bases between the two ends. CDR3 sequence (DNA): TGTGCCAGCAGTTTTGGGGGCTACACTGAAGCTTTCTTT. It is translated as CASSFGGYTEAFF.

In this sample, this clonotype turned up a few times. J is TRBJ2-5 and V is TRBV7-2; 10 nucleotides align to TRBD2. CDR1 SGHTA and CDR2 FQGNSA come from the germline V gene. CDR3 length: 14 residues. Unmatched junction bases numbered 2, after V lost 3 bases and J lost 4 bases. CDR3 bases: TGTGCCAGCAGCTTGCGACTAGCGGGAGAGACCCAGTACTTC. It encodes CASSLRLAGETQYF.

This clonotype was counted at least ten times. This chain connects TRBV30 to TRBJ2-1; TRBD2 aligns across 8 bases. Germline CDR1 is GTSNPN and CDR2 is SVGIG (reference sequence). The V and J ends lost 1 base and 7 bases, in that order; junction bases with no gene match: 3. CDR3 length: 13 amino acids. The CDR3 loop reads CAWSAGGGNEQFF. The CDR3 nucleotides are TGTGCCTGGAGTGCGGGCGGGGGGAATGAGCAGTTCTTC.

This clonotype was seen many times. This chain connects TRBV6-2 or TRBV6-3 to TRBJ1-5; no definite D call. Trimming removed 5 bases from V and 3 bases from J, with 11 bases in between. The V gene's germline CDR1 is MNHEY and CDR2 SVGEGT. CDR3 length equals 14 residues. This CDR3 is CASSLKGYNQPQHF. CDR3 DNA: TGTGCCAGCAGTCTCAAGGGTTACAATCAGCCCCAGCATTTT.

This clonotype was seen repeatedly, ten times or more. The chain employs TRBV4-1 and TRBJ1-4; 7 bases fit TRBD1. The V and J ends lost 4 bases and 10 bases, in that order; junction bases with no gene match: 6. Per germline, CDR1 MGHRA and CDR2 YSYEKL. The CDR3 consists of 13 residues. CDR3 in amino acids: CASSPRQGTKLFF. The CDR3, as DNA: TGCGCCAGCAGCCCACGACAGGGAACAAAACTGTTTTTT.